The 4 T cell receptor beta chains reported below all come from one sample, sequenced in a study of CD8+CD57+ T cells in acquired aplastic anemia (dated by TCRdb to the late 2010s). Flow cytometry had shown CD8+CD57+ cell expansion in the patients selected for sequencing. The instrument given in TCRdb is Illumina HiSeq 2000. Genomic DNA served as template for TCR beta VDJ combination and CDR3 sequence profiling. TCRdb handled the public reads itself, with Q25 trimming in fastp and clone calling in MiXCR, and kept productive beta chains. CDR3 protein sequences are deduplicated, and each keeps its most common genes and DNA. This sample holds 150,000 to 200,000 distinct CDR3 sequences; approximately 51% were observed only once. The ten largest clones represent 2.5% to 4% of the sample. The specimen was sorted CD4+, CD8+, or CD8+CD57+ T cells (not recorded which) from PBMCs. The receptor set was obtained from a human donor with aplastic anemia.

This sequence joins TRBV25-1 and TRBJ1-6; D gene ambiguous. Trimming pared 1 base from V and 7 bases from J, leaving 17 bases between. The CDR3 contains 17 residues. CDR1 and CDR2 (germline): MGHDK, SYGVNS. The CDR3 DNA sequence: TGTGCCAGCAGTGAATTCCGCGGGGTTGAGAGGAATTCACCCCTCCACTTT. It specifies CASSEFRGVERNSPLHF.

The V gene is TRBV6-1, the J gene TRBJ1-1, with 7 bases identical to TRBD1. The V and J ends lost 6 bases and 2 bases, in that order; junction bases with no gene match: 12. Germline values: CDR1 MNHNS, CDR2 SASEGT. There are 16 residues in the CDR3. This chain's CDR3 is CASRVLGRGDNTEAFF. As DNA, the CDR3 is TGTGCCAGCAGGGTTCTTGGCAGGGGGGATAACACTGAAGCTTTCTTT.

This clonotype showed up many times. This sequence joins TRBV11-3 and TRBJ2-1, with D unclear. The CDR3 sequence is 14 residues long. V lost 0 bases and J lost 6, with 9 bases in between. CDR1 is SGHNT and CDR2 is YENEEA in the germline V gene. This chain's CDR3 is CASSLDLQTNEQFF. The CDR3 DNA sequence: TGTGCCAGCAGCTTAGATCTCCAAACCAATGAGCAGTTCTTC.

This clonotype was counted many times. For the CDR3, the DNA is TGCAGTGCTAGAGATTCTAGACAGGGCGCCCTCGGAGGTGAAGCTTTCTTT. This gives the protein CSARDSRQGALGGEAFF. The chain combines TRBV20-1 with TRBJ1-1, with TRBD1 identical over 7 bases. Unmatched junction bases numbered 17, after V lost 0 bases and J lost 7 bases. Germline V gives CDR1 DFQATT, CDR2 SNEGSKA (reference sequence). The CDR3 length is 17 residues.